The next 29 T cell receptor beta chains were all read from a single sample in a study of T-cell memory formation after mild COVID-19. TCRdb fed the 5' RACE reads into MiXCR, producing one record per CDR3 protein. The sample includes just under 150,000 distinct CDR3 sequences, 15% to 20% seen only once; the top ten take about 2%. The sample taken for sequencing was PBMCs or a T cell subset sorted from them (not recorded which). Receptors were obtained from an adult woman who had mild COVID-19 (a few samples of this study predate the infection). Cell type and time point are not known.

The rearrangement links TRBV6-1 to TRBJ1-1; 9 bases are shared with TRBD1. Germline CDR1 is MNHNS and CDR2 is SASEGT. This CDR3 contains 15 residues. With V trimmed by 3 bases and J by 2 bases, 4 bases remained unmatched. As DNA, the CDR3 is TGTGCCAGCAGTGACCAGGACAGGGGAAACACTGAAGCTTTCTTT. It yields the protein CASSDQDRGNTEAFF.

The chain recombines TRBV10-3 with TRBJ1-2; D ambiguous. Deletions cut 0 bases from V and 7 bases from J, with 6 bases between. CDR1 and CDR2 from the germline V gene are ENHRY and SYGVKD. This CDR3 has 12 residues. CDR3 sequence: CAISESTGGYTF. CDR3 DNA sequence: TGTGCCATCAGTGAGTCCACCGGTGGCTACACCTTC.

This clonotype was seen a few times. This chain links TRBV5-1 with TRBJ2-4, with TRBD2 matching over 7 bases. The V gene end was trimmed by 2 bases and the J gene end by 5 bases; junction bases not matched to a gene: 7. The CDR3 spans 15 residues. The germline V gene has CDR1 SGHRS and CDR2 YFSETQ. CDR3 in amino acids: CASSFISGGENIQYF. CDR3 in DNA: TGCGCCAGCAGCTTTATTTCGGGGGGAGAAAACATTCAGTACTTC.

This clonotype came up many times. The DNA for the CDR3 is TGCGCCAGCAGCTTGACTCTAGCGGGAGGCTCAGAGACCCAGTACTTC. It is translated as CASSLTLAGGSETQYF. The chain has TRBV5-1 and TRBJ2-5, with 11 positions matching TRBD2. The germline V gene encodes CDR1 SGHRS and CDR2 YFSETQ. After removal of 1 base from V and 4 bases from J, the junction contained 6 bases not matched to a gene. The CDR3 runs to 16 residues.

The gene calls are TRBV5-5 and TRBJ1-1, with D possibly matching TRBD1 (6 bases). V was clipped by 7 bases and J by 0 bases, with 13 bases between them. This CDR3 contains 14 residues. CDR1 and CDR2 (germline): SGHKS, YYEKEE (reference sequence). Here the CDR3 DNA reads TGTGCCAGCCTCACCCAGGGGATGAACACTGAAGCTTTCTTT. Protein product: CASLTQGMNTEAFF.

This clonotype was observed a few times. The chain uses TRBV5-1 and TRBJ2-3; D remains ambiguous. The CDR3 runs 13 residues. Deletions cut 1 base from V and 0 bases from J, with 3 bases between. Per the germline V gene, CDR1 is SGHRS and CDR2 is YFSETQ. The CDR3 region has the DNA TGCGCCAGCAGCTTGCAGAGCACAGATACGCAGTATTTT. Encoded protein: CASSLQSTDTQYF.

The rearrangement uses TRBV9 and TRBJ1-4; possibly TRBD1 for D (6 bases). CDR3 length: 15 amino acids. Germline V gives CDR1 SGDLS, CDR2 YYNGEE. Trimming took 5 bases from V and 4 from J, leaving 15 bases between them. The DNA for the CDR3 is TGTGCCAGCAGTGCAGGAGGACAGAGTAATGAAAAACTGTTTTTT. This translates into CASSAGGQSNEKLFF.

The chain recombines TRBV27 with TRBJ2-2; a weak D match, TRBD1 (6 bases). Trimming removed 6 bases from V and 0 bases from J, with 11 bases in between. The germline gives CDR1 MNHEY, CDR2 SMNVEV (reference sequence). This CDR3 has 15 residues. This chain's CDR3 is CASRRTAANTGELFF. The CDR3, as DNA: TGTGCCAGCAGACGGACAGCCGCGAACACCGGGGAGCTGTTTTTT.

V usage is TRBV11-2 and J usage is TRBJ2-5, with TRBD2 matching 10 bases. V shed 8 bases, J shed 0 bases, and the junction held 9 bases outside the gene matches. This CDR3 contains 16 residues. Germline values: CDR1 SGHAT, CDR2 FQNNGV. In DNA form, the CDR3 reads TGTGCCAGCCGGCGGGCTAGCGGGGGCCACCAAGAGACCCAGTACTTC. Its translation is CASRRASGGHQETQYF.

The chain has TRBV12-3 or TRBV12-4 and TRBJ2-7; maybe TRBD1 (7 bases). The CDR3 extends over 15 amino acids. V was clipped by 6 bases and J by 0 bases, with 15 bases between them. CDR3 coding DNA: TGTGCCAGCAGCCAGGGGGGATTAGGCTCCTACGAGCAGTACTTC. This encodes CASSQGGLGSYEQYF.

This chain links TRBV6-5 with TRBJ1-2; TRBD1 agrees at 8 bases. This CDR3 is built from 13 residues. Germline CDR1 MNHEY, CDR2 SVGAGI. With V trimmed by 5 bases and J by 7 bases, 6 bases remained unmatched. CDR3 nucleotides: TGTGCCAGCAGTCCGATGACAGGGGCTGGCTACACCTTC. Translation gives CASSPMTGAGYTF.

V and J are TRBV6-5 and TRBJ2-7; TRBD1 matches at 8 bases. CDR1 and CDR2 (germline): MNHEY, SVGAGI. The CDR3 sequence is 15 residues long. Trimming cost V 2 bases and J 7 bases; bases outside gene matches: 10. The CDR3 loop is CASSYGTGIAREQYF. The CDR3 bases are TGTGCCAGCAGTTACGGGACAGGCATCGCTAGAGAGCAGTACTTC.

This clonotype has just a few counts. The chain has TRBV6-2 or TRBV6-3 and TRBJ1-2; 9 positions agree with TRBD1. Looked up from germline, CDR1 is MNHEY and CDR2 is SVGEGT. V lost 5 bases, J lost 4 bases, and 5 bases stayed unmatched. This CDR3 contains 14 residues. The CDR3 sequence: CASSAGTGSYGYTF. CDR3 bases: TGTGCCAGCAGTGCCGGGACAGGGTCCTATGGCTACACCTTC.

In this sample, this clonotype turned up a few times. The chain is built from TRBV27 and TRBJ1-2, with TRBD1 matching over 10 bases. Germline V gene lookup returns CDR1 MNHEY and CDR2 SMNVEV (reference sequence). The CDR3 runs 16 residues. The junction had 8 bases not matched to a gene; V was cut back by 7 bases and J by 0 bases. The DNA for the CDR3 is TGTGCCAGCAATCCGGGACAGGGGAGAGCTAACTATGGCTACACCTTC. Its translation is CASNPGQGRANYGYTF.

This clonotype was seen more than once but under ten times. The gene calls are TRBV12-3 or TRBV12-4 and TRBJ2-1, with 8 bases lining up with TRBD2. The CDR3 covers 15 residues. V lost 5 bases to trimming and J lost 3 bases; unmatched junction nucleotides: 6. CDR3: CASSQLADDYNEQFF. CDR3 DNA: TGTGCCAGCAGTCAACTAGCGGATGACTACAATGAGCAGTTCTTC.

This clonotype was detected a few times. Here the CDR3 DNA reads TGCAGTGCTAGAGATCCCAGCGGGAGGATCTACGAGCAGTACTTC. Protein product: CSARDPSGRIYEQYF. The chain carries TRBV20-1 and TRBJ2-7, with 9 bases lining up with TRBD2. Germline V gene data show CDR1 as DFQATT and CDR2 as SNEGSKA (reference sequence). J gave up 3 bases and V 0 bases, and 6 bases lay outside the gene matches. CDR3 length: 15 residues.

The rearrangement uses TRBV11-2 and TRBJ2-7; D remains unclear. CDR3 length equals 12 residues. The germline CDR1 and CDR2 sequences are SGHAT and FQNNGV. The V gene lost 4 bases and the J gene lost 3 bases, with 7 bases spanning the gap. The CDR3 nucleotides are TGTGCCAGCAGCTCTCAGATCTACGAGCAGTACTTC. Translation gives CASSSQIYEQYF.

This rearrangement joins TRBV7-8 to TRBJ2-1, with D perhaps TRBD1 (5 bases). V lost 3 bases to trimming and J lost 9 bases, with 18 bases between them. Germline values: CDR1 SGHVS, CDR2 FQNEAQ. This CDR3 has 15 amino acids. CDR3 nucleotide sequence: TGTGCCAGCAGCTTTCTGGGGCCAAAAGGCAGTGAGCAGTTCTTC. Residues: CASSFLGPKGSEQFF.

This clonotype was seen a few times. The chain links TRBV4-2 to TRBJ2-7; D gene ambiguous. This CDR3 spans 14 amino acids. Germline assignment: CDR1 LGHNA and CDR2 YNFKEQ. V lost 0 bases and J lost 4, with 10 bases in between. Written as DNA, the CDR3 is TGTGCCAGCAGCCAAGAGGCCCTCCGGTACGAGCAGTACTTC. Its protein product is CASSQEALRYEQYF.

The chain has TRBV3-1 and TRBJ2-2, with 8 bases identical to TRBD1. The V gene end was trimmed by 4 bases and the J gene end by 2 bases; junction bases not matched to a gene: 6. The CDR3 has 16 amino acids. Germline CDR1 LGHDT, CDR2 YNNKEL (reference sequence). CDR3 DNA: TGTGCCAGCAGCCCGCGACAGGGGTTAAACACCGGGGAGCTGTTTTTT. This translates into CASSPRQGLNTGELFF.

The chain combines TRBV12-3 or TRBV12-4 with TRBJ2-2; D call uncertain. V lost 6 bases and J lost 4, with 6 bases in between. The CDR3 is 12 residues long. The CDR3 spells CASSQSTGELFF. In DNA form, the CDR3 reads TGTGCCAGCAGCCAGTCCACCGGGGAGCTGTTTTTT.

Comments on this clonotype: The limits of the CDR3 on the DNA are not certain, so only TCRdb's listed CDR3 is given. The genes are TRBV10-3 and TRBJ1-2; TRBD1 is the table's D call, not checked against the DNA. Germline lookup yields CDR1 ENHRY and CDR2 SYGVKD. The CDR3 is 17 residues long, ends included. CDR3 amino acids: CAISDPSKGQQYFGYTF.

The gene calls are TRBV6-5 and TRBJ1-1; TRBD1 might be the D (6 bases). V lost 6 bases, J lost 4 bases, and 15 bases lay in between. The CDR3 is 14 amino acids. Germline V gives CDR1 MNHEY, CDR2 SVGAGI. CDR3 nucleotide sequence: TGTGCCAGCAGGCTACAGGGTTCCACCACTGAAGCTTTCTTT. Its protein product is CASRLQGSTTEAFF.

This chain links TRBV7-2 with TRBJ1-1, with D hard to call. CDR1 is SGHTA, CDR2 FQGNSA, per germline. The V end was cut by 7 bases, the J end by 0 bases, with 9 bases between. CDR3 length equals 13 residues. In DNA form, the CDR3 reads TGTGCCAGCACCGCGGACCTGAACACTGAAGCTTTCTTT. Its translation is CASTADLNTEAFF.

This chain links TRBV11-2 with TRBJ2-7, with D tentatively TRBD1 or TRBD2 (6 bases each). Trimming took 5 bases from V and 6 from J, leaving 14 bases between them. The V gene's germline CDR1 is SGHAT and CDR2 FQNNGV. The CDR3 contains 13 residues. CDR3 protein: CASSPSRGREQYF. For the CDR3, the DNA is TGTGCCAGCAGCCCCAGTCGGGGGCGCGAGCAGTACTTC. Full variable domain (rest looked up from reference TRBV11-2 and TRBJ2-7): EAGVAQSPRYKIIEKRQSVAFWCNPISGHATLYWYQQILGQGPKLLIQFQNNGVVDDSQLPKDRFSAERLKGVDSTLKIQPAKLEDSAVYLCASSPSRGREQYFGPGTRLTVT.

In its sample, this clonotype was seen a few times. The chain combines TRBV24-1 with TRBJ2-5; D is uncertain. Per germline, CDR1 KGHDR and CDR2 SFDVKD. V was cut by 0 bases and J by 3 bases, with 1 base left in between. This CDR3 has 12 residues. CDR3 residues: CATSDLKETQYF. The DNA of the CDR3 is TGTGCCACCAGTGATTTGAAAGAGACCCAGTACTTC.

This clonotype was seen a few times. The chain employs TRBV20-1 and TRBJ2-3, with 9 bases fitting TRBD2. CDR1 DFQATT and CDR2 SNEGSKA come from the germline V gene (reference sequence). The ends lost 6 bases at V and 0 bases at J; junction bases unmatched: 4. This CDR3 is 14 amino acids long. The CDR3 coding sequence is TGCAGTGCAGCGAGCGGGAGGAGCACAGATACGCAGTATTTT. Translated, it gives CSAASGRSTDTQYF.

A note on this clonotype: One end of the junction varies from germline; a read error may be responsible. The rearrangement joins TRBV6-1 to TRBJ2-3; 8 bases match TRBD1. Germline CDR1 is MNHNS and CDR2 is SASEGT. This CDR3 is 17 amino acids long. In DNA form, the CDR3 reads TGTGCAAGCAGTGAGAGGACAGGGAAGGGGGCAGGAGATACGCAGTATTTT. Amino acid sequence: CASSERTGKGAGDTQYF.

This clonotype was counted many times. The V call is TRBV29-1, the J call TRBJ2-3, with TRBD2 matching over 12 bases. Germline V lookup: CDR1 SQVTM, CDR2 ANQGSEA. The CDR3 is made up of 14 amino acids. J was trimmed by 4 bases and V by 8 bases; bases with no gene match: 7. The CDR3 protein is CSFGLAGLSDTQYF. CDR3 sequence (DNA): TGCAGCTTTGGACTAGCGGGATTATCAGATACGCAGTATTTT.